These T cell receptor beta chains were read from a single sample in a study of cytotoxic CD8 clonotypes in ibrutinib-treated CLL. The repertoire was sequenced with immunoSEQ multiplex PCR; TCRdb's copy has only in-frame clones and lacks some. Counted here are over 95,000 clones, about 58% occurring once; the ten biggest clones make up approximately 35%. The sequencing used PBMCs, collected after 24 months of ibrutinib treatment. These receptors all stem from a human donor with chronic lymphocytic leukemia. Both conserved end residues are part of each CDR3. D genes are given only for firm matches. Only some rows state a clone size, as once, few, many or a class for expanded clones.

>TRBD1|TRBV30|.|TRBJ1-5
TGTGCCTGGACTCCAGGGGGAGCGAGCAATCAGCCCCAGCATTTT
CAWTPGGASNQPQHF
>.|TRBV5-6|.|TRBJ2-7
TGTGCCAGCAGCTTGCCCAGTAAAGGGGGGTCCTACGAGCAGTACTTC
CASSLPSKGGSYEQYF
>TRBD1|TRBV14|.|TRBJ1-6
TGTGCCAGCAGCTCAGGGACAGGGGCCAATTCACCCCTCCACTTT
CASSSGTGANSPLHF
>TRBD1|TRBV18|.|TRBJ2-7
TGTGCCAGCTCTCCGGGACAGCCCACCTACGAGCAGTACTTC
CASSPGQPTYEQYF
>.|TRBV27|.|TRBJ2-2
TGTGCCAGCAGTTTATGGCGGGGAACCGGGGAGCTGTTTTTT
CASSLWRGTGELFF
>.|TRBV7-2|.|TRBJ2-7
TGTGCCAGCAGCCTACCCGCCTACGAGCAGTACTTC
CASSLPAYEQYF
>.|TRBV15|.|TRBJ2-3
TGTGCCACCAGCAGAGAGGTGGGTACGCAGTATTTT
CATSREVGTQYF
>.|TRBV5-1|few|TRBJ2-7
TGCGCCAGCAAGGACGGGGGCTCGGGGGCCGACGAGCAGTACTTC
CASKDGGSGADEQYF
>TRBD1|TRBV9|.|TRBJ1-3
TGTGCCAGCAGCGTAGTTGGGACAGACTCTGGAAACACCATATATTTT
CASSVVGTDSGNTIYF
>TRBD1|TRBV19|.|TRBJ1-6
TGTGCCAGTACCCAATCCCACAGGGGAGGATCACCCCTCCACTTT
CASTQSHRGGSPLHF
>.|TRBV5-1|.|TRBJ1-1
TGCGCCAGCAGCGTCGAGGGGACGGCGGAAGCTTTCTTT
CASSVEGTAEAFF
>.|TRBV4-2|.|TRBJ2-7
TGTGCCAGCGCGAGGGAAGCCGCCTACGAGCAGTACTTC
CASAREAAYEQYF
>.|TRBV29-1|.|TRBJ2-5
TGCAGCGTTGGCGGTCAAGAGACCCAGTACTTC
CSVGGQETQYF
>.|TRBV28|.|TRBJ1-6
TGTGCCAGCAGTCATCTAGGTCCTGGAGGGAATTCACCCCTCCACTTT
CASSHLGPGGNSPLHF
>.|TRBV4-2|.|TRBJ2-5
TGTGCCAGCAGCCAAGACCGACATGGGACTCCCGGGCTAGAGACCCAGTACTTC
CASSQDRHGTPGLETQYF
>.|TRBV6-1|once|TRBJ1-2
TGTGCCAGCAGACGGGCCCCGGGGCCAGGATATGGCTACACCTTC
CASRRAPGPGYGYTF
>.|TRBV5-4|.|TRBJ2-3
TGTGCCAGCAGCGCCGGAGAAGATACGCAGTATTTT
CASSAGEDTQYF
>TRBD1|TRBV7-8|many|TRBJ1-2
TGTGCCAGCAGCTTAGCGTGGCAGGGGGCATCTGGCTACACCTTC
CASSLAWQGASGYTF
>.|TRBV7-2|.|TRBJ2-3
TGTGCCAGCAGCAAGATTTGGGGGGATACGCAGTATTTT
CASSKIWGDTQYF
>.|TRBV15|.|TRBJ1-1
TGTGCCACCAGCAGAGAGGCCCGATTGAACACTGAAGCTTTCTTT
CATSREARLNTEAFF
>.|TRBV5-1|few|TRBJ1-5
TGCGCCAGCAGTCTGGAGGGGGGCGGCAATCAGCCCCAGCATTTT
CASSLEGGGNQPQHF
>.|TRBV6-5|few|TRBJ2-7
TGTGCCAGCAGTTTTAAACCACAGGGAACCTACGAGCAGTACTTC
CASSFKPQGTYEQYF
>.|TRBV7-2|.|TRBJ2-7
TGTGCCAGCAGCTTGGGGAGACAGGCCTACGAGCAGTACTTC
CASSLGRQAYEQYF
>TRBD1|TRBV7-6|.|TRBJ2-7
TGTGCCAGCAGCTTAGATCCCAACCTTCGGACAGGAGAGCAGTACTTC
CASSLDPNLRTGEQYF
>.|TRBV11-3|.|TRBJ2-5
TGTGCCAGCAGCTTAGTGGGCGGGCAAAAAGAGACCCAGTACTTC
CASSLVGGQKETQYF
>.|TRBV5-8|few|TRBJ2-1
TGTGCCAGCAGCTTGGGGGGTACTGAGCAGTTCTTC
CASSLGGTEQFF
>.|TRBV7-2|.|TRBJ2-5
TGTGCCAGCAGCCCACCCGGCTATCAAGAGACCCAGTACTTC
CASSPPGYQETQYF
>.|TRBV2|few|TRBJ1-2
TGTGCCAGCAGGGAGTATGGCTACACCTTC
CASREYGYTF
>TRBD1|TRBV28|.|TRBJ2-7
TGTGCCAGCAGTTTAAGACAGGGCCCTACCTACGAGCAGTACTTC
CASSLRQGPTYEQYF
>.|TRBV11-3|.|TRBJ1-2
TGTGCCAGCAGCCCTCCGGACAGACCCTATGGCTACACCTTC
CASSPPDRPYGYTF
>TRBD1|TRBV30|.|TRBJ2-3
TGTGCCTATAAGACAGGGGTTGGCACAGATACGCAGTATTTT
CAYKTGVGTDTQYF
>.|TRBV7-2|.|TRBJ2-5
TGTGCCAGCAGCTCACGGACAGAAGAGACCCAGTACTTC
CASSSRTEETQYF
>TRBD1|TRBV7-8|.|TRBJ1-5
TGTGCCAGCAGCTTGACAGACAGGGGTGGTCAGCCCCAGCATTTT
CASSLTDRGGQPQHF